This entry describes one T cell receptor (beta chain). This clonotype was seen a few times. Its target antigen remains unknown. A read error may account for a junction end that differs from germline. The record originates from a study of neurological immune-mediated disorders (dated by TCRdb to about 2019). Background on the whole study: Of the roughly 34 multiple sclerosis patients, around 31 had relapsing-remitting MS and 3 had secondary progressive MS. Using UMI-based sequencing, the study compared peripheral blood TCR-beta repertoires from patients with HTLV-I-associated myelopathy (HAM/TSP), patients with multiple sclerosis, and healthy controls. Longitudinal samples, technical triplicates and paired sorted CD4+ and CD8+ T-cell subsets, alongside PBMC samples, were included among the approximately 100 TCR-beta libraries. Of the 68 subjects in the cohort, approximately 15 were HAM/TSP patients, some 35 were multiple sclerosis patients, and some 20 were healthy controls. Here is what the overall study found, with its caveats: No clinical or MRI features were associated with the MS cluster, and the authors said that larger cohorts are needed. Repertoires from 18 of 34 MS patients were grouped by phylogenetic analysis into a cluster of related CDR3 sequences, suggesting a possible repertoire-level signature. Across subjects, expanded clones never shared an identical CDR3 amino acid sequence, which suggests that the TCR-beta repertoires in every group were private. The highest TCR clonal expansion was observed in HAM/TSP patients, whereas the lowest was observed in MS patients, even when compared with healthy controls.

Including the terminal cysteine and phenylalanine, the CDR3 comprises 14 residues. Of all the DNA, just the CDR3 is kept, 42 bases in frame from base 1. For unsorted PBMC libraries, 2 million PBMCs were used after storage in RNAlater at -80 degrees C until RNA extraction. Multiple sclerosis patients were enrolled in a US clinical protocol evaluating disease progression by magnetic resonance imaging. Peripheral blood underwent Ficoll-Hypaque density gradient centrifugation to isolate PBMCs, which were then cryopreserved in liquid nitrogen. cDNA was synthesized by template-switch 5'RACE using a primer carrying a 10-nucleotide random unique molecular identifier by which each TCR transcript was tagged. Every sequencing run yielded over 160 million TCR-beta sequences covering 15-18 subjects. The RNeasy kit was used to extract total RNA. TCR-beta VDJ regions were amplified with primers for the TCR constant region and the 5'RACE anchor, using the KAPA Real-time Library Amplification kit. Sample indexes and Illumina adaptors were added in a first PCR, after which library yield was increased in a second PCR. After Ampure bead purification, the roughly 650 bp TCR product was size-selected on a 2% E-gel SizeSelection system. Library quality was checked on a Bioanalyzer, concentration was measured with Qubit, and libraries were quantified with the Kapa Library Quantification kit before pooling. Paired-end 2 x 150 bp sequencing of the libraries was performed on an Illumina HiSeq 2500. To increase sequence diversity, roughly 25-31% phiX was spiked into each library pool. On the authors' methods: The quality-filtered reads were processed with the UMI-based MiGEC pipeline, whose error correction step removed more than 80% of the raw TCR sequences. IMGT germline references were used for aligning VDJ genes, and each clonotype was defined as a unique CDR3 amino acid sequence together with its V-J genes. Clonal expansion, Shannon diversity and CDR3 relatedness (CalcPairwiseDistances, ClusterSamples) were evaluated with VDJtools, and phylogenetic trees were built with CLCbio workbench. A clone was classed as expanded if it had 8 or more unique UMIs, a cutoff based on coefficient-of-variation modelling across technical triplicates. The raw public reads went through TCRdb reprocessing: fastp at Q25, MiXCR clone calling, in-frame beta chains kept. CDR3 protein duplicates are merged, each entry listing the most common genes and DNA. These V and J calls originate from TCRdb's pipeline instead of the authors' own analysis. Here the sample has 66,000 or so distinct CDR3 sequences; less than 5.5% occur a single time. The ten most abundant clones make up approximately 2.6% of the sample.

The source is a woman aged 25 to 39 with multiple sclerosis. Sequencing used PBMCs. Here the chain combines TRBV12-3 or TRBV12-4 and TRBJ1-6, with TRBD1 tentatively as D gene (5 bases match). For the CDR3, the sequence is CASSGPGQDSPLNF. DNA sequence: TGTGCCAGCAGTGGGCCAGGGCAGGACTCACCCCTCAACTTT.